The sequence of this TCR beta chain was determined in a study of regulatory T cells in long-lasting Graves disease (dated by TCRdb to about 2021). Describing the broader study: Patients with newly diagnosed Graves' disease had been on antithyroid drugs for under 3 months. This study used TCR sequencing and RNA sequencing of peripheral blood to compare persistent Graves' disease patients against newly diagnosed Graves' disease patients. A total of roughly 35 samples were covered by TCR sequencing, comprising some 13 persistent and roughly 20 newly diagnosed Graves' disease patients. The study was conducted in China and was registered as a clinical trial.

A remark on this clonotype: No cognate antigen has been identified for it. Within one base of it there is no much larger clone, and no base qualities were kept.

Library construction relied on multiplex PCR. Sequencing took place on an Illumina HiSeq 4000. iRepertoire HTBI primers and Arm-PCR amplification of CDR3 regions were used to construct TCR beta libraries. Gel purification was performed on PCR products prior to sequencing. Concerning the study's data processing: Gene usage analysis of CDR3 amino acid clonotypes relied on the roughly 67 TRBV and about 15 TRBJ segments identified across samples. Filtered high-quality paired reads were merged into contigs using COPE and FqMerger. BLAST was used to align contigs to IMGT TRBV, TRBD and TRBJ reference genes, and CDR3 was defined according to IMGT. Highly expanded clones were defined as clonotypes with a frequency above 0.1%. Repertoire diversity was measured by Shannon entropy, and V-J evenness by the Gini coefficient. A clonotype found in more than one individual was treated as public. TCRdb redid the processing of the public reads, applying fastp at Q25 and MiXCR, and retained in-frame beta chains. For every CDR3 protein sequence, its rows merge into one entry that carries the most common genes and DNA. TCRdb, rather than the study authors, made the V and J calls. The sample has 500,000 or so distinct CDR3 sequences on record, around 15% of them singletons. The biggest ten clones account for more than 10% of the sample.

The germline V gene (reference sequence) sets CDR1 to DFQATT and CDR2 to SNEGSKA. The CDR3 goes from the cysteine to the phenylalanine over 15 residues. The entry retains the CDR3 DNA only, 45 bases that are in frame from base 1. The germline ends are 14 bases apart after V is trimmed by 0 bases and J by 5 bases. The study at large found these results: The study examined only peripheral blood because the primary lesion, thyroid tissue, could not be accessed. Compared with newly diagnosed patients, persistent Graves' disease patients had lower TCR Shannon entropy and fewer highly expanded clones, which suggests clonal expansion. TRBV28, TRBJ1-2 and TRBJ2-5 were preferentially used in persistent disease, while TRBV20-1 and TRBJ2-1 were favored in newly diagnosed disease. The small sample size was acknowledged by the authors as a limitation that may reduce accuracy. Sequencing and analysis were limited to the TCR beta chain. A larger number of public clonotypes was shared among persistent patients (around 2,500) than among newly diagnosed patients (more than 850).

Explained via the paper, the time point label denotes: newly diagnosed GD, antithyroid drugs for less than 3 months. For both TCR sequencing and RNA sequencing, RNA was extracted from PBMCs using TRIzol. The diagnosis of Graves' disease was made according to American Thyroid Association guidelines. Patients for the study were recruited at an endocrinology department in Xi'an, China. From each patient, around 9 milliliters of peripheral blood was collected into an EDTA anticoagulant tube. Ficoll Paque Plus density gradient separation was used to isolate PBMCs, and no additional T cell sorting was done. An Agilent 2100 Bioanalyzer and agarose gel were used to check RNA quality, while a NanoDrop 2000 measured RNA concentration. This same sample was also part of a study on T cells in Graves' hyperthyroidism and ophthalmopathy. Taken from the second paper: Stable Graves' hyperthyroidism was defined as the absence of progression to ophthalmopathy over 18 months of follow-up. The hyperthyroidism patients were between 18 and 65 years old and newly diagnosed, with a disease duration of less than 2 months. The study excluded patients with uncontrolled infections, other autoimmune diseases, pregnancy or lactation. Diagnoses relied on clinical symptoms, serum thyroxine and TRAb, thyroid ultrasound and orbital computed tomography. The first round of RT-PCR for the TCR CDR3 was performed with the HTBI primer set and the Qiagen OneStep RT-PCR kit. Most expanded thyroid clonotypes (frequency above 0.001) were also detected in blood, a finding suggesting that blood repertoires may reflect thyroid immune responses. Ophthalmopathy was separated from stable hyperthyroidism by a 13 V-J signature model, with approximately 90% sensitivity and just over 81% specificity obtained in cross-validation and 80%/75% obtained in testing. In validation, the model predicted progression to ophthalmopathy a median of about 6.5 months before onset, with 70% to 71% sensitivity and roughly 79% specificity. To identify TCR V-J signatures that set the groups apart, the researchers used a discovery cohort of 90 to 100 patients, made up of roughly 45 with Graves' ophthalmopathy and approximately 57 with stable Graves' hyperthyroidism. Whether ophthalmopathy could be predicted prospectively was tested in an independent validation cohort made up of about 20 hyperthyroidism patients plus 17 patients who later progressed to ophthalmopathy. The approximately 100 discovery patients were divided at random into training and test sets in a 7:3 ratio. The study also compared thyroid tissue and blood T-cell repertoires from roughly 6 Graves' hyperthyroidism patients. Following sampling, methimazole starting at 30 mg daily was given to hyperthyroidism patients, and high-dose intravenous methylprednisolone was given to ophthalmopathy patients. Libraries were constructed in a second round of multiplex PCR, after which size selection and purification were carried out. Paired-end sequencing of the libraries was performed with 100 bp reads on an Illumina HiSeq2000. SOAPnuke was used to process the raw data, with reads discarded if the reads contained adapters or uncalled bases, had a mean Phred below 15, or lacked an exact constant-primer or identifier match. COPE v1.2.5 was used to merge the high-quality paired reads, and each unique nucleotide sequence was defined as a clonotype. MiTCR v1.1 was used to align clonotypes to the IMGT TRBV, TRBD and TRBJ reference segments. Only V-J combinations with frequency above 0.0001, covering 99% to 99.2% of repertoires, were analysed. A TCS score was defined as the ratio of F50 (clonal expansion) to E x V (chaos), with BLOSUM62-based TCRdist applied between CDR3 peptides within each V-J. Welch's t-statistics and random forest reduced fewer than 550 V-J features to 10 to 15, which were used in a naive Bayes classifier (R e1071). Sample size was not statistically predetermined, and blinding of investigators to group allocation was not performed. According to the paper, TCR Vbeta CDR3 sequencing was carried out on some 140 peripheral blood samples, which came from more than 40 ophthalmopathy, approximately 78 hyperthyroidism and roughly 17 progressor patients.

This clonotype was obtained from a man aged 35 to 55 with Graves disease. Donor details come from another sample of the same person, matched by shared clones. The sequencing here drew on peripheral blood mononuclear cells (PBMCs), taken at new diagnosis, from a patient treated with antithyroid drugs. The V gene is TRBV20-1 and the J gene is TRBJ1-5; confidence is insufficient to name the D gene. The CDR3 reads as follows: CSARDGRLRDQPQHF. The DNA sequence is as follows: TGCAGTGCTAGAGACGGCAGACTTCGGGATCAGCCCCAGCATTTT.